The entry that follows covers one T cell receptor beta chain sequence. Its antigen is unknown. The record originates from a study of cytomegalovirus exposure and HLA in healthy donors. A multiplex PCR was run with 60 Vbeta primers and 13 Jbeta primers. Sequenced by immunoSEQ multiplex PCR; TCRdb stores in-frame clones only, minus some. The data show 150,000 to 200,000 clones, 80% seen once. From germline, CDR1 is LNHNV and CDR2 YYDKDF (reference sequence). With V trimmed by 0 bases and J by 5 bases, 8 bases remained unmatched. There are 17 residues in the CDR3. Study outcomes and limitations: CMV serostatus stood as the only immune exposure information on hand. Cytomegalovirus-associated TCR beta chains were listed, numbering 150 to 200. The majority of TCR sequences were rare, yet some public TCRs appeared in many donors. A later analysis reportedly identified an Asian-associated ancestry cluster as carrying fewer N-insertions than the 666-donor mean.

The chain links TRBV15 to TRBJ2-2; the match to TRBD2 covers 8 bases. The TCR was taken from a man aged 25 to 45 in good health and CMV-seropositive. Sample: PBMCs. CDR3 DNA sequence: TGTGCCACCAGCAGAGATTACGAAGCGGGAGAGACCGGGGAGCTGTTTTTT. Translating it yields CATSRDYEAGETGELFF.